This T cell receptor (beta chain) was sequenced during a study of early T cells in non-severe SARS-CoV-2 infection. Across the study: Chains were not paired, and sequencing was done on bulk RNA from unsorted whole blood. Whole-study results and caveats: Anti-spike CD8 specificities were favored by VDJdb matching, whose results missed private and CD4 specificities.

The CDR3 spans 17 residues. V was cut by 0 bases and J by 0 bases, with 13 bases left in between. Germline CDR1 SGHRS, CDR2 YFSETQ. The library protocol tagged individual cDNA molecules with unique molecular identifiers. TCRdb used MiXCR to reprocess the 5' RACE reads, holding one entry per CDR3 protein. This table holds 70,000 to 90,000 distinct CDR3 sequences, less than 20% found once. The sample holds a few counts of this clonotype. The antigen remains undetermined. This clonotype originated in an adult who was a healthcare worker with PCR-confirmed SARS-CoV-2 infection or an uninfected control (not recorded which). The chain recombines TRBV5-1 with TRBJ2-1; no definite D call. Source material: whole blood. The CDR3, as DNA: TGCGCCAGCAGCTTGGGGGTGGGAACCAGCTCCTACAATGAGCAGTTCTTC. Protein sequence: CASSLGVGTSSYNEQFF.